The source of this T cell receptor (beta chain) is a study of blood T cell repertoires in COVID-19. About the study: Acute and convalescent COVID-19 specimens originated in the United States, Italy and Spain.

How the authors handled the data: Amplification of reference gene primers provided the estimated nucleated cell counts. The repertoire was sequenced with immunoSEQ multiplex PCR; TCRdb's copy has only in-frame clones and lacks some. V, J and clone size derive from that table, while D and trimming were established from the DNA sequence. Of some 130,000 clones in the sample, over 80% are singletons; the top ten hold 1.9%. CDR1 is MNHEY, CDR2 SVGAGI, per germline. The length of the CDR3 is 12 residues. The trim removed 6 bases at V and 8 bases at J, leaving 3 bases unmatched. This rearrangement joins TRBV6-5 to TRBJ1-4; 7 nucleotides match TRBD1. The material sequenced was peripheral blood. This clonotype was obtained from a man aged 70 or older with acute or convalescent COVID-19. The CDR3 reads CASSKTGEKLFF. The CDR3 nucleotides read TGTGCCAGCAGCAAGACAGGGGAAAAACTGTTTTTT.